The 21 T cell receptor beta chains below come from one sample, sequenced in a study of blood T cell repertoires in COVID-19. Measured with immunoSEQ multiplex PCR; TCRdb has only the in-frame clones, and not every one. The sample records 200,000 to 250,000 clones, roughly 90% being singletons. Sequenced sample: peripheral blood. The source is a man aged 55 to 70 with acute or convalescent COVID-19.

The chain recombines TRBV7-9 with TRBJ2-1; weak D call: TRBD2 (7 bases). V was trimmed by 3 bases and J by 2 bases, leaving 14 bases between them. Per the germline V gene, CDR1 is SEHNR and CDR2 is FQNEAQ (reference sequence). The CDR3 totals 16 residues. As DNA, the CDR3 is TGTGCCAGCAGCTTCAGCTCGGGGGGCACCTACAATGAGCAGTTCTTC. It translates to CASSFSSGGTYNEQFF.

The genes are TRBV4-2 and TRBJ2-1; a possible D gene is TRBD1 (6 bases). V was shortened by 6 bases and J by 9 bases, with 24 bases between the two germline ends. Germline CDR1 and CDR2: LGHNA and YNFKEQ. This CDR3 spans 16 amino acids. The chain's CDR3 is CASSPAGASTGTEQFF. The CDR3 coding sequence is TGTGCCAGCAGTCCTGCAGGGGCTAGCACGGGTACTGAGCAGTTCTTC.

V gene TRBV7-9 combines with J gene TRBJ1-1, with D uncertain. Trimming took off 6 bases at V and 4 bases at J, with 21 bases between the two ends. This CDR3 is built from 16 residues. Germline loops: CDR1 SEHNR, CDR2 FQNEAQ (reference sequence). CDR3 sequence reads: CASRPFSGGVSTEAFF. As DNA, the CDR3 is TGTGCCAGCAGACCCTTTAGCGGTGGGGTGAGCACTGAAGCTTTCTTT.

The V call is TRBV9, the J call TRBJ2-7; TRBD2 agrees at 13 bases. J gave up 4 bases and V 3 bases, and 7 bases lay outside the gene matches. CDR3 length: 16 amino acids. Germline V gene sequence: CDR1 SGDLS, CDR2 YYNGEE. This chain's CDR3 is CASSATLAGGGYEQYF. Written as DNA, the CDR3 is TGTGCCAGCAGCGCTACACTAGCGGGAGGGGGGTACGAGCAGTACTTC.

This chain joins TRBV19 and TRBJ2-1; TRBD2 aligns across 12 bases. The CDR3 runs 17 residues. CDR1 LNHDA and CDR2 SQIVND come from the germline V gene (reference sequence). V lost 0 bases, J lost 7 bases, and 7 bases stayed unmatched. In DNA form, the CDR3 reads TGTGCCAGTAGTATAGAACTGACTAGCGGGAGTCCAAATGAGCAGTTCTTC. Encoded protein: CASSIELTSGSPNEQFF.

J is TRBJ1-2 and V is TRBV4-1, with D tentatively TRBD1 (6 bases). Between the trimmed V and J ends, which lost 0 bases and 0 bases, there was a span of 17 bases. Germline CDR1 is MGHRA and CDR2 is YSYEKL. This CDR3 is 18 amino acids long. The chain's CDR3 is CASSQDQRQALTNYGYTF. CDR3 bases: TGCGCCAGCAGCCAAGATCAAAGACAGGCCCTAACTAACTATGGCTACACCTTC.

V usage is TRBV7-9 and J usage is TRBJ2-3, with D maybe TRBD1 (5 bases). Deletions cut 5 bases from V and 2 bases from J, with 14 bases between. This CDR3 has 15 residues. Per germline, CDR1 SEHNR and CDR2 FQNEAQ (reference sequence). DNA of the CDR3: TGTGCCAGCAGCCAAGGCAGGGAATTCACAGATACGCAGTATTTT. This gives the protein CASSQGREFTDTQYF.

The chain has TRBV11-1 and TRBJ1-1; D not resolved. V was pared by 4 bases and J by 11 bases, with 20 bases between. The CDR3 is made up of 14 amino acids. Germline V lookup: CDR1 SGHAT, CDR2 FQDESV (reference sequence). For the CDR3, the DNA is TGTGCCAGCAGCTCCTTGAGGGCAGGTCGTGAGGCTTTCTTT. Amino acid sequence: CASSSLRAGREAFF.

This clone appeared many times. The V and J genes are TRBV7-9 and TRBJ2-1; TRBD1 matches at 8 bases. The CDR3 contains 15 residues. J gave up 8 bases and V 6 bases, and 12 bases lay outside the gene matches. Germline values: CDR1 SEHNR, CDR2 FQNEAQ (reference sequence). The CDR3 coding sequence is TGTGCCAGCAGTTACGGACAGGGAGGTAACGATGAGCAGTTCTTC. It encodes CASSYGQGGNDEQFF.

The genes are TRBV4-3 and TRBJ2-3, with D unclear. CDR1 is LGHNA, CDR2 YSLEER, per germline. The V end lost 0 bases, the J end lost 3 bases, and 7 bases lay between the germline ends. The CDR3 runs 14 residues. The chain's CDR3 is CASSQDPVTDTQYF. DNA of the CDR3: TGCGCCAGCAGCCAAGACCCAGTAACAGATACGCAGTATTTT.

The chain is built from TRBV5-1 and TRBJ2-7, with 10 bases that match TRBD2. With 0 bases clipped from V and 0 bases from J, the junction kept 0 bases outside the gene matches. Per germline, CDR1 SGHRS and CDR2 YFSETQ. CDR3 length equals 15 residues. The CDR3 is CASSLVAGGSYEQYF. The CDR3 coding sequence is TGCGCCAGCAGCTTGGTAGCGGGGGGCTCCTACGAGCAGTACTTC.

J is TRBJ2-1 and V is TRBV29-1; tentative D call: TRBD2 (5 bases). In germline, CDR1 is SQVTM, CDR2 ANQGSEA. V lost 1 base to trimming and J lost 7 bases, with 8 bases between them. This CDR3 is built from 12 residues. The CDR3 sequence: CSVEVLDNEQFF. DNA of the CDR3: TGCAGCGTTGAAGTACTAGATAATGAGCAGTTCTTC.

J is TRBJ2-1 and V is TRBV11-3; no reliable D call. The CDR3 contains 15 residues. The V gene's germline CDR1 is SGHNT and CDR2 YENEEA. V was trimmed by 4 bases and J by 0 bases, leaving 10 bases between them. CDR3 region: CASSSTLSSYNEQFF. CDR3 bases: TGTGCCAGCAGCTCTACCTTGAGCTCCTACAATGAGCAGTTCTTC.

The V gene is TRBV30, the J gene TRBJ2-7; TRBD1 might be the D (6 bases). Trimming took 0 bases from V and 2 from J, leaving 14 bases between them. CDR1 is GTSNPN, CDR2 SVGIG, per germline (reference sequence). The length of the CDR3 is 15 residues. DNA for the CDR3: TGTGCCTGGAGTGTCGGGGCAGGGGTGGCCTACGAGCAGTACTTC. Translation: CAWSVGAGVAYEQYF.

The DNA of the CDR3 is TGTGCCAGCAGTTACACTGGACAGGGGGCTGGCGAGCAGTACTTC. Protein product: CASSYTGQGAGEQYF. This chain uses TRBV6-6 with TRBJ2-7, with 11 bases aligning to TRBD1. V lost 2 bases and J lost 6; bases outside the gene matches: 6. This CDR3 contains 15 residues. Germline V gene sequence: CDR1 MNHNY, CDR2 SVGAGI (reference sequence).

This chain joins TRBV7-2 and TRBJ2-3; D remains unclear. The CDR3 spans 14 residues. Germline V gene sequence: CDR1 SGHTA, CDR2 FQGNSA. Between the trimmed V and J ends, which lost 5 bases and 3 bases, there was a span of 12 bases. This chain's CDR3 is CASSPLPGTDTQYF. DNA of the CDR3: TGTGCCAGCAGCCCTCTCCCGGGTACAGATACGCAGTATTTT. Variable domain in full (rest from reference TRBV7-2 and TRBJ2-3): GAGVSQSPSNKVTEKGKDVELRCDPISGHTALYWYRQSLGQGLEFLIYFQGNSAPDKSGLPSDRFSAERTGGSVSTLTIQRTQQEDSAVYLCASSPLPGTDTQYFGPGTRLTVL.

The chain has TRBV28 and TRBJ2-7; 7 bases are shared with TRBD1. V lost 8 bases and J lost 3; bases outside the gene matches: 16. Germline assignment: CDR1 MDHEN and CDR2 SYDVKM. The CDR3 covers 16 residues. The CDR3 is CASETGSVGLHYEQYF. DNA for the CDR3: TGTGCCAGCGAGACAGGGTCAGTAGGACTCCACTACGAGCAGTACTTC.

The genes are TRBV27 and TRBJ1-4; TRBD1 might be the D (5 bases). V lost 6 bases to trimming and J lost 8 bases, with 19 bases between them. The CDR3 spans 15 residues. The germline CDR1 and CDR2 sequences are MNHEY and SMNVEV (reference sequence). CDR3 protein: CASSRYRRDAEKLFF. DNA of the CDR3: TGTGCCAGCAGCCGATACCGCAGGGATGCAGAAAAACTGTTTTTT.

The chain joins TRBV7-9 to TRBJ1-2; D ambiguous. Germline loops: CDR1 SEHNR, CDR2 FQNEAQ (reference sequence). The CDR3 totals 13 residues. Trimming removed 2 bases at V and 8 bases at J, with 12 bases between. CDR3 nucleotides: TGTGCCAGCAGCTTAAACAGAGTGGCAGGCTACACCTTC. Translated: CASSLNRVAGYTF.

The chain employs TRBV7-6 and TRBJ2-7, with 12 bases aligning to TRBD2. The length of the CDR3 is 15 residues. With V trimmed by 5 bases and J by 2 bases, 4 bases remained unmatched. The germline gives CDR1 SGHVS, CDR2 FNYEAQ. CDR3 amino acids: CASSTTSGRTYEQYF. CDR3 bases: TGTGCCAGCAGCACGACTAGCGGGAGAACCTACGAGCAGTACTTC. Full variable domain (remainder filled in from reference TRBV7-6 and TRBJ2-7): GAGVSQSPRYKVTKRGQDVALRCDPISGHVSLYWYRQALGQGPEFLTYFNYEAQQDKSGLPNDRFSAERPEGSISTLTIQRTEQRDSAMYRCASSTTSGRTYEQYFGPGTRLTVT.

This chain joins TRBV4-2 and TRBJ2-7, with TRBD1 as a possible D gene (6 bases). The V end lost 1 base, the J end lost 9 bases, and 19 bases lay between the germline ends. Per the germline V gene, CDR1 is LGHNA and CDR2 is YNFKEQ. CDR3 size: 15 residues. The CDR3, as DNA: TGTGCCAGCAGCCAAGTCGTTCAGGGGACATCGACGCAGTACTTC. Protein sequence: CASSQVVQGTSTQYF.